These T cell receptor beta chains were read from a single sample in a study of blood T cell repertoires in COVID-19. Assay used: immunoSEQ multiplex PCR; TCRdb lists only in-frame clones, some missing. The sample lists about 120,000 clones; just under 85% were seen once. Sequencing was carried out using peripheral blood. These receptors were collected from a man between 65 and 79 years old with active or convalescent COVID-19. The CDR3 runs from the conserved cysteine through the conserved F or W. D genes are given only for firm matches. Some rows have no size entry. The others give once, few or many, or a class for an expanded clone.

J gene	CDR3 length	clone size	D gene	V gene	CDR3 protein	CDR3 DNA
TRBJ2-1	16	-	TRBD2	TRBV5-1	CASSLEASGGYNEQFF	TGCGCCAGCAGCTTGGAGGCTAGCGGGGGATACAATGAGCAGTTCTTC
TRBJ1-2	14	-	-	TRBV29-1	CSVGDSQGPYGYTF	TGCAGCGTAGGGGACTCCCAAGGCCCCTATGGCTACACCTTC
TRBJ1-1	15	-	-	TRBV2	CASSEALPAGVTAFF	TGTGCCAGCAGTGAAGCGCTTCCGGCAGGGGTGACCGCTTTCTTT
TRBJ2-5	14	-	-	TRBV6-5	CASKGGWREETQYF	TGTGCCAGCAAGGGGGGGTGGAGGGAAGAGACCCAGTACTTC
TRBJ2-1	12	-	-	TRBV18	CASSRAELEQFF	TGTGCCAGCTCACGGGCCGAGCTTGAGCAGTTCTTC
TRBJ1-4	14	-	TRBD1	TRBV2	CASSGHRGGEKLFF	TGTGCCAGCAGTGGGCACAGGGGTGGGGAAAAACTGTTTTTT
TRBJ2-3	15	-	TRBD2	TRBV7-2	CASSEKAGGADTQYF	TGTGCCAGCAGCGAAAAGGCGGGGGGGGCAGATACGCAGTATTTT
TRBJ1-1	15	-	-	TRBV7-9	CASSLEGMMNTEAFF	TGTGCCAGCAGCTTAGAGGGGATGATGAACACTGAAGCTTTCTTT
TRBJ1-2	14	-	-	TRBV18	CASSPERQSYGYTF	TGTGCCAGCTCACCCGAGAGACAGAGCTATGGCTACACCTTC
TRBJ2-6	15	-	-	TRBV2	CASSPQSSGANVLTF	TGTGCCAGCAGCCCACAGTCTTCTGGGGCCAACGTCCTGACTTTC
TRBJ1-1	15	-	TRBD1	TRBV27	CASSRPGQTNTEAFF	TGTGCCAGCAGCAGGCCGGGACAGACGAACACTGAAGCTTTCTTT
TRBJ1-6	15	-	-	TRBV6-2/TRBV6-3	CASSIDYFGDSPLHF	TGTGCCAGCAGCATCGATTATTTCGGGGATTCACCCCTCCACTTT
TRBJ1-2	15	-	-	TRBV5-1	CASSLAGGSNYGYTF	TGCGCCAGCAGCTTGGCAGGAGGGTCTAACTATGGCTACACCTTC
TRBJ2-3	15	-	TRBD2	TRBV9	CASSSSLAGGGTQYF	TGTGCCAGCAGCTCGAGCCTAGCGGGGGGAGGTACGCAGTATTTT
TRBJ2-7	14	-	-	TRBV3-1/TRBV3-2	CASSQDRVRGEQYF	TGTGCCAGCAGCCAAGACAGGGTTAGGGGCGAGCAGTACTTC
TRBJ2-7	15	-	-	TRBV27	CASSLAASASYEQYF	TGTGCCAGCAGTTTGGCGGCTAGCGCCTCCTACGAGCAGTACTTC
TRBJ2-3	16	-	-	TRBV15	CATSRDSDRITDTQYF	TGTGCCACCAGCAGAGATTCCGACAGGATCACAGATACGCAGTATTTT
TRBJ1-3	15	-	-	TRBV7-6	CASSLLGQAGNTIYF	TGTGCCAGCAGCTTACTGGGGCAGGCTGGAAACACCATATATTTT
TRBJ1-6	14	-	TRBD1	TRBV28	CATSGQGNNSPLHF	TGTGCCACCTCGGGACAGGGAAATAATTCACCCCTCCACTTT
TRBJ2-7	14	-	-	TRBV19	CATRIQGPPYEQYF	TGTGCCACCAGGATTCAGGGCCCTCCCTACGAGCAGTACTTC
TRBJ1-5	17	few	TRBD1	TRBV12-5	CASGAWTGTYSNQPQHF	TGTGCTAGTGGCGCGTGGACAGGGACGTATAGCAATCAGCCCCAGCATTTT
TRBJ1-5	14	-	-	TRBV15	CATSREAEDQPQHF	TGTGCCACCAGCAGAGAGGCGGAGGATCAGCCCCAGCATTTT
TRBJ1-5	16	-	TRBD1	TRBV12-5	CASGFSRTGRNQPQHF	TGTGCTAGTGGTTTCTCGAGGACAGGGCGTAATCAGCCCCAGCATTTT
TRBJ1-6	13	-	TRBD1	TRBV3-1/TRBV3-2	CASSTRTGSPLHF	TGTGCCAGCAGCACTAGGACAGGTTCACCCCTCCACTTT
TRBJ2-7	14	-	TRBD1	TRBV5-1	CASSEGAGAYEQYF	TGCGCCAGCAGCGAGGGGGCAGGGGCCTACGAGCAGTACTTC
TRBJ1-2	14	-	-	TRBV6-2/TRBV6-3	CASSLTGYNYGYTF	TGTGCCAGCAGCCTCACCGGGTATAACTATGGCTACACCTTC